These T cell receptor beta chains were read from a single sample in a study of tumor and adjacent non-tumor tissue in lung cancer. One entry per CDR3 protein results from TCRdb running MiXCR on the multiplex PCR reads. The table has roughly 200,000 distinct CDR3 sequences, about two thirds seen once; the top ten hold less than 25%. Sequencing used lung tumor tissue. The receptors come from a man aged 55 to 70 with non-small cell lung cancer. Both conserved end residues are part of each CDR3. Fields, in order: J gene, V gene, CDR3 protein.

J gene: TRBJ2-3
V gene: TRBV7-8
CDR3 protein: CASSLRLAGASGTDMQYF

J gene: TRBJ2-2
V gene: TRBV18
CDR3 protein: CASSRQGKTGELFF

J gene: TRBJ2-3
V gene: TRBV12-3/TRBV12-4
CDR3 protein: CASSFEWSGDTQYF

J gene: TRBJ2-4
V gene: TRBV4-3
CDR3 protein: CANTEDLAGGPAKNIQYF

J gene: TRBJ1-1
V gene: TRBV12-3/TRBV12-4
CDR3 protein: CASRLGQGNTEAFF

J gene: TRBJ1-5
V gene: TRBV24-1
CDR3 protein: CATSTTGQPQHF

J gene: TRBJ2-1
V gene: TRBV20-1
CDR3 protein: CSVRLAGSSNEQFF

J gene: TRBJ1-2
V gene: TRBV5-6
CDR3 protein: CASSPDLGAYGYTF

J gene: TRBJ2-2
V gene: TRBV6-1
CDR3 protein: CASGQGLNTGGLFF

J gene: TRBJ2-5
V gene: TRBV6-2/TRBV6-3
CDR3 protein: CASRNRVQETQYF

J gene: TRBJ2-7
V gene: TRBV29-1
CDR3 protein: CSVFGSGEQYF

J gene: TRBJ2-3
V gene: TRBV5-1
CDR3 protein: CAISLGQITDTQYF

J gene: TRBJ2-7
V gene: TRBV29-1
CDR3 protein: CSVVAGTGSYEQYF

J gene: TRBJ1-6
V gene: TRBV30
CDR3 protein: CAWRPPDRANSPLHF

J gene: TRBJ2-1
V gene: TRBV10-1
CDR3 protein: CTSSAELEGVTELFF

J gene: TRBJ1-1
V gene: TRBV20-1
CDR3 protein: CRAPAMGGPSAFF

J gene: TRBJ2-5
V gene: TRBV11-2
CDR3 protein: CVSNIGQGRKTQYF

J gene: TRBJ2-4
V gene: TRBV30
CDR3 protein: CAWSEQSRQVQYF

J gene: TRBJ2-1
V gene: TRBV4-3
CDR3 protein: CASIQEGQGVGSRQFF

J gene: TRBJ2-5
V gene: TRBV11-2
CDR3 protein: CASSLDRETQYF

J gene: TRBJ1-1
V gene: TRBV20-1
CDR3 protein: CSARVPGMVEAFF

J gene: TRBJ2-7
V gene: TRBV11-1
CDR3 protein: CTGRGQNYEQYF

J gene: TRBJ1-6
V gene: TRBV4-2
CDR3 protein: CASTRDGLGNSPLHF

J gene: TRBJ2-3
V gene: TRBV11-3
CDR3 protein: CTSSLGLRTDTQYF

J gene: TRBJ2-5
V gene: TRBV11-2
CDR3 protein: CASSGGGYQETQCF

J gene: TRBJ2-3
V gene: TRBV11-2
CDR3 protein: CASGSRLAGSTDTQYF

J gene: TRBJ2-2
V gene: TRBV5-5
CDR3 protein: CASSFVSTGELFF

J gene: TRBJ2-2
V gene: TRBV6-6
CDR3 protein: CASSSYGVNAGELFF

J gene: TRBJ1-3
V gene: TRBV6-5
CDR3 protein: CASSPGQELLFPGNTIYF

J gene: TRBJ1-2
V gene: TRBV12-3/TRBV12-4
CDR3 protein: CVSSWDGYYCYAF

J gene: TRBJ2-5
V gene: TRBV12-3/TRBV12-4
CDR3 protein: CANSVTSGRGETQYF

J gene: TRBJ1-4
V gene: TRBV4-2
CDR3 protein: CASSQDRGGTSNEKLFF

J gene: TRBJ2-6
V gene: TRBV4-3
CDR3 protein: CASSVQGGTGAYVLTF

J gene: TRBJ2-3
V gene: TRBV5-6
CDR3 protein: CASMGLVGFGTDTQYF

J gene: TRBJ1-2
V gene: TRBV7-9
CDR3 protein: CTSSLQGRDGYTF

J gene: TRBJ1-2
V gene: TRBV20-1
CDR3 protein: CSATPTSPNYGYTF

J gene: TRBJ1-5
V gene: TRBV20-1
CDR3 protein: CSVTWGGGGGNHPQHF

J gene: TRBJ1-2
V gene: TRBV20-1
CDR3 protein: CSASDPFDYGYTF

J gene: TRBJ1-1
V gene: TRBV6-1
CDR3 protein: CASSEESGGRMNTEAFF

J gene: TRBJ2-7
V gene: TRBV20-1
CDR3 protein: CSPGLAYEQYF

J gene: TRBJ2-5
V gene: TRBV29-1
CDR3 protein: CSHDEGTGGETHYF

J gene: TRBJ1-2
V gene: TRBV6-5
CDR3 protein: CASSTVWGKGSHYGYTF

J gene: TRBJ1-1
V gene: TRBV12-3/TRBV12-4
CDR3 protein: CASTRSDRATEAFF

J gene: TRBJ2-5
V gene: TRBV11-2
CDR3 protein: CASSSGQVLETQYF

J gene: TRBJ1-4
V gene: TRBV5-1
CDR3 protein: CASSTGQVATNEKLFF

J gene: TRBJ1-6
V gene: TRBV20-1
CDR3 protein: CSVRTKRVNVIPLHF

J gene: TRBJ2-2
V gene: TRBV19
CDR3 protein: CASRKPPGELFF

J gene: TRBJ1-5
V gene: TRBV10-2
CDR3 protein: CAISVSSWGNQPQHF

J gene: TRBJ1-4
V gene: TRBV28
CDR3 protein: CASNFFGQKLFF

J gene: TRBJ1-3
V gene: TRBV6-1
CDR3 protein: CASSEHRGTSGNTIYF

J gene: TRBJ1-1
V gene: TRBV29-1
CDR3 protein: CSVLSTEAFF

J gene: TRBJ2-3
V gene: TRBV20-1
CDR3 protein: CSDSEGTTDTQYF

J gene: TRBJ2-1
V gene: TRBV6-2/TRBV6-3
CDR3 protein: CASNQTLTQFF

J gene: TRBJ2-3
V gene: TRBV6-5
CDR3 protein: CASSYRGRYSSNTQYF

J gene: TRBJ2-3
V gene: TRBV4-3
CDR3 protein: CANSPAWPGPDTHYF